This passage covers 32 T cell receptor beta chains from one sample sequenced in a study of T cells after yellow fever vaccination. TCRdb independently ran MiXCR on the 5' RACE reads; one entry per CDR3 protein. Altogether a few hundred thousand distinct CDR3 sequences are present, roughly a sixth being singletons, with the ten largest covering 17%. Sample: PBMCs, taken about 5 days after the first yellow fever vaccination. The receptors derive from a man younger than 30 who received the YFV17D yellow fever vaccine.

There are a few counts of this clonotype. The J gene is TRBJ1-5, the V gene TRBV6-1, with D perhaps TRBD1 (5 bases). The V end lost 7 bases, the J end lost 0 bases, and 13 bases lay between the germline ends. CDR1 and CDR2 (germline): MNHNS, SASEGT. This CDR3 spans 15 amino acids. DNA of the CDR3: TGTGCCAGCACGTATCAGGGTAATAGCAATCAGCCCCAGCATTTT. Encoded protein: CASTYQGNSNQPQHF.

V gene TRBV2 combines with J gene TRBJ1-6; D possibly corresponds to TRBD1 (6 bases). Germline V gives CDR1 SNHLY, CDR2 FYNNEI. Trimming left V 3 bases short and J 10 bases short, with 13 bases between. The CDR3 has 14 amino acids. CDR3 coding DNA: TGTGCCAGCAGTGAGGGGGCCTTGGGGTCACCCCTCCACTTT. The encoded protein is CASSEGALGSPLHF. Full variable domain (missing parts from reference TRBV2 and TRBJ1-6): EPEVTQTPSHQVTQMGQEVILRCVPISNHLYFYWYRQILGQKVEFLVSFYNNEISEKSEIFDDQFSVERPDGSNFTLKIRSTKLEDSAMYFCASSEGALGSPLHFGNGTRLTVT.

This chain uses TRBV20-1 with TRBJ1-1; a possible D gene is TRBD1 (5 bases). The CDR3 length is 14 residues. Germline CDR1 and CDR2: DFQATT and SNEGSKA (reference sequence). V was shortened by 6 bases and J by 0 bases, with 14 bases between the two germline ends. The CDR3 here is CSAKLLQVNTEAFF. In DNA, the CDR3 is TGCAGTGCCAAACTACTACAGGTGAACACTGAAGCTTTCTTT.

J is TRBJ2-5 and V is TRBV2; 7 bases agree with TRBD2. Losses at the gene ends were 6 bases for V and 2 bases for J; bases not matched to a gene: 9. Germline-derived CDR1 and CDR2 are SNHLY and FYNNEI. The CDR3 totals 15 residues. CDR3 sequence reads: CASRPGTTLQETQYF. In DNA, the CDR3 is TGTGCCAGCAGGCCGGGGACTACTCTTCAAGAGACCCAGTACTTC.

This clonotype was counted a few times. The chain is built from TRBV7-2 and TRBJ2-2; D remains ambiguous. CDR1 is SGHTA and CDR2 is FQGNSA in the germline V gene. Deletions cut 0 bases from V and 0 bases from J, with 11 bases between. The CDR3 runs 17 residues. CDR3: CASSLARIYANTGELFF. CDR3 bases: TGTGCCAGCAGCTTAGCCCGAATATACGCGAACACCGGGGAGCTGTTTTTT.

The chain has TRBV4-3 and TRBJ1-1, with D possibly being TRBD1 (6 bases). V was shortened by 1 base and J by 4 bases, with 13 bases between the two germline ends. The CDR3 has 15 residues. CDR1 and CDR2 (germline): LGHNA, YSLEER. As DNA, the CDR3 is TGCGCCAGCAGCCAAGGGAAAAACAGGGCCACTGAAGCTTTCTTT. Translation gives CASSQGKNRATEAFF.

The chain joins TRBV6-5 to TRBJ2-5, with D tentatively TRBD1 or TRBD2 (5 bases each). The V gene lost 0 bases and the J gene lost 4 bases, with 18 bases spanning the gap. The CDR3 is 17 amino acids. The V gene's germline CDR1 is MNHEY and CDR2 SVGAGI. This chain's CDR3 is CASSYSVLVGERETQYF. DNA of the CDR3: TGTGCCAGCAGTTACTCGGTGTTAGTGGGGGAAAGAGAGACCCAGTACTTC.

The CDR3 region is CASSAGGPWDTQYF. As DNA, the CDR3 is TGTGCCAGCAGTGCGGGGGGGCCATGGGATACGCAGTATTTT. The rearrangement uses TRBV12-3 or TRBV12-4 and TRBJ2-3, with TRBD2 matching 9 bases. The junction had 6 bases not matched to a gene; V was cut back by 5 bases and J by 6 bases. This CDR3 is built from 14 residues.

This chain connects TRBV20-1 to TRBJ1-1, with unresolved D. Germline assignment: CDR1 DFQATT and CDR2 SNEGSKA (reference sequence). The CDR3 loop spans 12 amino acids. With 0 bases removed from V and 3 bases from J, the gap between germline ends came to 5 bases. In DNA, the CDR3 is TGCAGTGCTAGAGATCGGTACACTGAAGCTTTCTTT. Its translation: CSARDRYTEAFF.

For the CDR3, the DNA is TGTGCCAGCAGCTTAACGGAGCGGGGGACTGAAGCTTTCTTT. It specifies CASSLTERGTEAFF. This chain joins TRBV7-6 and TRBJ1-1, with D possibly TRBD1 on 5 matching bases. CDR3 length equals 14 residues. The V end was cut by 2 bases, the J end by 5 bases, with 12 bases between. Germline V CDR1 and CDR2: SGHVS, FNYEAQ.

This clonotype was observed many times. V usage is TRBV5-6 and J usage is TRBJ2-1, with 9 bases aligning to TRBD2. CDR1 SGHDT and CDR2 YYEEEE come from the germline V gene. This CDR3 comprises 17 residues. Unmatched junction bases numbered 12, after V lost 3 bases and J lost 5 bases. The CDR3: CASSSNLAGDLHNEQFF. CDR3 coding DNA: TGTGCCAGCAGCTCTAACTTAGCGGGGGACCTCCACAATGAGCAGTTCTTC.

This clonotype was seen only a few times. V usage is TRBV6-2 or TRBV6-3 and J usage is TRBJ2-7; TRBD1 matches at 11 bases. With 7 bases clipped from V and 8 bases from J, the junction kept 13 bases outside the gene matches. Germline V gene sequence: CDR1 MNHEY, CDR2 SVGEGT. The CDR3 extends over 15 amino acids. The CDR3 loop is CASTIPGQGDIKQYF. In nucleotides, the CDR3 is TGTGCCAGCACCATCCCGGGACAGGGGGATATTAAGCAGTACTTC.

This clonotype was detected many times. This sequence joins TRBV20-1 and TRBJ2-5, with 7 bases lining up with TRBD2. Losses at the gene ends were 2 bases for V and 2 bases for J; bases not matched to a gene: 2. From germline, CDR1 is DFQATT and CDR2 SNEGSKA (reference sequence). The CDR3 is 13 residues long. The CDR3 DNA follows: TGCAGTGCTAGACTAGCGGTTCAAGAGACCCAGTACTTC. It specifies CSARLAVQETQYF.

Details on this clonotype: A much larger clone is a single base away; this may be a read error. The chain has TRBV27 and TRBJ1-1; tentative D call: TRBD1 (6 bases). This CDR3 spans 13 amino acids. CDR1 and CDR2 from the germline V gene are MNHEY and SMNVEV (reference sequence). V lost 8 bases and J lost 4, with 14 bases in between. CDR3 region: CASGKTGRTEAFF. CDR3 sequence (DNA): TGTGCCAGCGGAAAAACAGGGCGCACTGAAGCTTTCTTT.

The J gene is TRBJ2-3, the V gene TRBV20-1; no clear D. V lost 0 bases and J 6 bases, leaving 7 bases between the germline ends. Germline CDR1 is DFQATT and CDR2 is SNEGSKA (reference sequence). This CDR3 has 12 residues. The CDR3 reads CSARDVRDTQYF. The CDR3 nucleotides are TGCAGTGCTAGAGATGTGAGGGATACGCAGTATTTT.

The CDR3 nucleotides are TGTGCCAGCAGTTTCCCTGACTACGAGCAGTACTTC. Protein sequence: CASSFPDYEQYF. V usage is TRBV12-3 or TRBV12-4 and J usage is TRBJ2-7, with unresolved D. Trimming pared 3 bases from V and 3 bases from J, leaving 6 bases between. This CDR3 contains 12 residues.

This clonotype was counted a few times. The gene calls are TRBV19 and TRBJ2-2; 9 nucleotides line up with TRBD2. The CDR3 has 15 amino acids. Germline V gives CDR1 LNHDA, CDR2 SQIVND (reference sequence). J was trimmed by 3 bases and V by 5 bases; bases with no gene match: 4. CDR3 DNA: TGTGCCAGTAGTCCGGGGACTAGCTACACCGGGGAGCTGTTTTTT. Protein sequence: CASSPGTSYTGELFF.

This clonotype occurred a few times. A junction boundary mismatches the germline segment, possibly from a read error. V gene TRBV7-2 combines with J gene TRBJ2-5, with 10 nucleotides matching TRBD2. This CDR3 contains 14 residues. CDR1 and CDR2 (germline): SGHTA, FQGNSA. CDR3 amino acids: CASSLGGAAGGRNF. Written as DNA, the CDR3 is TGTGCCAGCAGCTTAGGCGGTGCAGCGGGGGGGCGAAACTTC.

The table lists this clonotype with a few counts. J is TRBJ1-4 and V is TRBV12-3 or TRBV12-4; D gene ambiguous. V lost 2 bases, J lost 11 bases, and 9 bases lay in between. This CDR3 contains 12 residues. In DNA, the CDR3 is TGTGCCAGCAGTTTACTTTTCGAGAAACTGTTTTTT. Protein product: CASSLLFEKLFF.

The V gene is TRBV11-2, the J gene TRBJ2-3; 16 nucleotides line up with TRBD2. CDR1 is SGHAT and CDR2 is FQNNGV in the germline V gene. The CDR3 runs 18 residues. With V trimmed by 5 bases and J by 6 bases, 11 bases remained unmatched. CDR3 residues: CASSRSGTSGGAWDTQYF. The CDR3 nucleotides are TGTGCCAGCAGCCGCTCCGGGACTAGCGGGGGGGCCTGGGATACGCAGTATTTT.

The chain carries TRBV5-1 and TRBJ2-3; D unresolved. The CDR3 loop spans 15 amino acids. V lost 1 base and J 6 bases, leaving 15 bases between the germline ends. Germline lookup yields CDR1 SGHRS and CDR2 YFSETQ. Written as DNA, the CDR3 is TGCGCCAGCAGCTTGAGCCAATCAGGTGGTGATACGCAGTATTTT. Translated: CASSLSQSGGDTQYF.

This clonotype appeared a few times. CDR3 sequence: CASSHSGGYKETQYF. The CDR3 DNA reads TGCGCCAGCAGCCATAGCGGGGGATACAAAGAGACCCAGTACTTC. The rearrangement uses TRBV4-1 and TRBJ2-5; 9 positions match TRBD2. This CDR3 contains 15 residues. Trimming took 3 bases from V and 3 from J; bases not matched to a gene: 5. The germline gives CDR1 MGHRA, CDR2 YSYEKL.

The rearrangement uses TRBV2 and TRBJ1-2, with D unclear. This CDR3 comprises 12 residues. Germline lookup yields CDR1 SNHLY and CDR2 FYNNEI. Trimming left V 2 bases short and J 4 bases short, with 5 bases between. CDR3 protein: CASSEPGYGYTF. CDR3 nucleotides: TGTGCCAGCAGTGAACCAGGCTATGGCTACACCTTC.

The V gene is TRBV18, the J gene TRBJ2-3, with 9 bases lining up with TRBD2. The CDR3 covers 17 residues. The V segment lost 3 bases and the J segment 5 bases; nucleotides outside the gene matches: 12. Looked up from germline, CDR1 is KGHSH and CDR2 is LQKENI. As DNA, the CDR3 is TGTGCCAGCTCACCGGTGGCTAGCGGGGCAACCGGAGATACGCAGTATTTT. Translated: CASSPVASGATGDTQYF.

This clonotype has just a few counts. The chain couples TRBV7-2 to TRBJ2-5, with 9 positions matching TRBD2. Germline V gives CDR1 SGHTA, CDR2 FQGNSA. Germline trimming cut 5 bases from V and 5 bases from J; bases unmatched to any gene: 12. The CDR3 contains 16 residues. The CDR3 loop is CASSLRPLTSGETQYF. In nucleotides, the CDR3 is TGTGCCAGCAGCCTCCGCCCCCTTACTAGCGGGGAGACCCAGTACTTC.

This chain connects TRBV20-1 to TRBJ2-3; D assignment may be TRBD1 or TRBD2 (6 bases each). The CDR3 covers 18 residues. Germline lookup yields CDR1 DFQATT and CDR2 SNEGSKA (reference sequence). Trimming pared 0 bases from V and 1 base from J, leaving 20 bases between. CDR3 amino acids: CSARDSGAGGGGTDTQYF. Here the CDR3 DNA reads TGCAGTGCTAGAGATTCGGGGGCCGGAGGAGGGGGCACAGATACGCAGTATTTT.

The table lists this clonotype with many counts. The chain couples TRBV12-3 or TRBV12-4 to TRBJ2-1, with D hard to call. The CDR3 sequence is 13 residues long. The V and J ends lost 2 bases and 4 bases respectively, with 6 bases between them. For the CDR3, the DNA is TGTGCCAGCAGTTTACGGAGATACAATGAGCAGTTCTTC. It encodes CASSLRRYNEQFF.

This chain connects TRBV7-9 to TRBJ2-3; the D gene is possibly TRBD2 (6 bases). Looked up from germline, CDR1 is SEHNR and CDR2 is FQNEAQ (reference sequence). Deletions cut 4 bases from V and 1 base from J, with 18 bases between. CDR3 length equals 17 residues. The CDR3 sequence is CASSSGWSGGRTDTQYF. CDR3 coding DNA: TGTGCCAGCAGCTCAGGGTGGTCTGGAGGGCGCACAGATACGCAGTATTTT.

This clonotype was found a few times. The CDR3 here is CASSLAEGVGNTIYF. In nucleotides, the CDR3 is TGTGCCAGCAGCTTAGCGGAAGGGGTTGGAAACACCATATATTTT. The chain links TRBV7-8 to TRBJ1-3; tentative D call: TRBD1 (5 bases). The V and J ends lost 0 bases and 3 bases respectively, with 9 bases between them. The CDR3 has 15 amino acids. CDR1 is SGHVS, CDR2 FQNEAQ, per germline.

V is TRBV5-5 and J is TRBJ1-1; possible D gene TRBD1, 6 bases. This CDR3 contains 17 residues. Germline CDR1 SGHKS, CDR2 YYEKEE (reference sequence). V was cut by 0 bases and J by 0 bases, with 15 bases left in between. The CDR3 sequence is CASSLVKQGLLNTEAFF. CDR3 nucleotide sequence: TGTGCCAGCAGCTTGGTAAAGCAGGGGCTGTTGAACACTGAAGCTTTCTTT.

The chain couples TRBV7-8 to TRBJ2-5; TRBD1 might be the D (6 bases). The CDR3 spans 15 residues. V lost 5 bases to trimming and J lost 2 bases, with 15 bases between them. From germline, CDR1 is SGHVS and CDR2 FQNEAQ. CDR3 loop: CASSTGQLRQETQYF. In DNA, the CDR3 is TGTGCCAGCAGCACCGGACAGCTCCGACAAGAGACCCAGTACTTC.

This clonotype has a count of ten or more. The gene calls are TRBV3-1 and TRBJ2-3; the match to TRBD1 covers 7 bases. The CDR3 totals 14 residues. Germline CDR1 is LGHDT and CDR2 is YNNKEL (reference sequence). V was pared by 5 bases and J by 1 base, with 3 bases of the junction left unmatched. The CDR3 region has the DNA TGTGCCAGCAGCTACAGGGGTGGCACAGATACGCAGTATTTT. Amino acid sequence: CASSYRGGTDTQYF.